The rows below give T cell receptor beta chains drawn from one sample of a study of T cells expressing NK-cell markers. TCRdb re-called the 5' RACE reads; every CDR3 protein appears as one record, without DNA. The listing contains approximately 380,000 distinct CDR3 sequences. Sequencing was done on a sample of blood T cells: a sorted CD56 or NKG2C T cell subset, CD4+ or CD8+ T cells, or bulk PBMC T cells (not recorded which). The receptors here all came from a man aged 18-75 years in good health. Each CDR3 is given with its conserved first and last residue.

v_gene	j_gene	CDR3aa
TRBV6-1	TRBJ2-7	CASSVGGWEYF
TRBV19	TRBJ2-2	CASSIRGVSGELFF
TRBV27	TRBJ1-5	CASTTGRQPQHF
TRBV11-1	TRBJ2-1	CASSLGARDRSSYNEQFF
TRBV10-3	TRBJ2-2	CATQGTGETGELFF
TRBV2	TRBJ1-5	CASRTPGEGWQPQHF
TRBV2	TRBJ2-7	CAITSRGSGTRTKYEQYF
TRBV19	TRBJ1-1	CASSIGPRGRLVTNTEAFF
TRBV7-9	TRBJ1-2	CASSLLVRSPYGYTF
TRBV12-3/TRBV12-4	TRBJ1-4	CASSRDRAYEKLFF
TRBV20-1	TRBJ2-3	CSAPLVSDTQYF
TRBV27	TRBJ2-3	CASKGGNTDTQYF
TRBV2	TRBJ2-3	CASSELAHSSTDTQYF
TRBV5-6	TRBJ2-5	CASALQGAEETQYF
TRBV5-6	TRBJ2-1	CASSFRSWGQGAHEQFF
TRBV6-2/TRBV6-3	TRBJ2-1	CASRRGGYNEQFF
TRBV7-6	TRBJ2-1	CASSLGQAGWLNEQFF
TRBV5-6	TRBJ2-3	CASSTFGVADTQYF
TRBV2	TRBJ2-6	CAGASGANVLTF
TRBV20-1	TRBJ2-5	CSARSLGALETQYF
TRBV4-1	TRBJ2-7	CASSQERLGIYEQYF
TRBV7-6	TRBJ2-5	CASSLGSGVTETQYF
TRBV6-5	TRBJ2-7	CASSYGGGSTYEQYF
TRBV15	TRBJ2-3	CATRTSAITDTQYF
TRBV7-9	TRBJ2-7	CASRHPISYEQYF
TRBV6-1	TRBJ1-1	CASSRDPMGTEAFF
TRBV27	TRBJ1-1	CASSLLRGQGNTEAFF
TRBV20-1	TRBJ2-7	CSARRLNPSGADPYEQYF
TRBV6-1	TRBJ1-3	CASSGGQGARGNTIYF
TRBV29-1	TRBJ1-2	CSGSGGGTGYTF
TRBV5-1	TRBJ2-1	CASSLRTPRDNEQFF
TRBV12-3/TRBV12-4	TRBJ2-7	CASSLGLFGDYEQYF
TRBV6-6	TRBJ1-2	CASSSGGGYGYTF
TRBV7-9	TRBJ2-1	CASSLRQGDYNEQFF
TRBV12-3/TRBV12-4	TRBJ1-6	CASTSSYNSPLHF
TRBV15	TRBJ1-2	CATSRQGANGYTF
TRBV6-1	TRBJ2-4	CASRPHQGALAKNIQYF
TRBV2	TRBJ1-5	CASSEQDRRNQPQHF
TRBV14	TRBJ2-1	CASSVPGTLWGIDEQFF
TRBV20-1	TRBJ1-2	CSASHQTLGGYTF
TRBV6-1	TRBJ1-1	CASGTGEGGTEAFF
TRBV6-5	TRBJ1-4	CASSYEQVTSEKLFF
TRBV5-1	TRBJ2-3	CASSRTGTSASTDTQYF
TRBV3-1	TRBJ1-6	CASSQPAYNSPLHF
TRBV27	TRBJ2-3	CASRGLAGPYTQYF
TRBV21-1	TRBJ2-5	CASSKAGAVGETQYF
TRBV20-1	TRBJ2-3	CSVLTGGPDTQYF
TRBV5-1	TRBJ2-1	CASSPTSRGGTDNEQFF
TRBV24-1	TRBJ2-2	CATSPWTGVNTGELFF
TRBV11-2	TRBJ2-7	CASSLDRPENEQYF
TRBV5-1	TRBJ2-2	CASSLASTTTTGELFF
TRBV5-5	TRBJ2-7	CASSLEYRTAYEQYF
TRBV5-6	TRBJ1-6	CASGRTGDGNSPLHF
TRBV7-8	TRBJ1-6	CASRQNTGLSSYNSPLHF
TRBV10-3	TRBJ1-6	CAIRGGQGNNSPLHF
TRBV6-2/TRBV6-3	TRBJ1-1	CASSYRGGVTEAFF
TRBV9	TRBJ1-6	CASSEDLATLHF
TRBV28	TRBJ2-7	CASTSAEARYEQYF
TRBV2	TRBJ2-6	CASSEVGPGANVLTF
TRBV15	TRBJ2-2	CATSRDPTANTGELFF